This TCR beta chain originates from a study of T cells after yellow fever vaccination. The CDR3 is made up of 17 amino acids. CDR1 is LGHNA and CDR2 is YNFKEQ in the germline V gene. The junction had 0 bases not matched to a gene; V was cut back by 3 bases and J by 1 base. The authors made TCR cDNA by 5'RACE template switching, adding a universal primer site and UMIs. TCRdb reprocessed the 5' RACE reads with MiXCR, giving one entry per CDR3 protein. Here the sample spans around 230,000 distinct CDR3 sequences, approximately 6.7% being singletons. This clonotype turned up a few times. The receptor comes from a young man who received the YFV17D yellow fever vaccine. Source: CD4+ T cells sorted from PBMCs, taken on the day of the yellow fever booster vaccination. This rearrangement joins TRBV4-2 to TRBJ2-6; 13 bases fit TRBD2. In nucleotides, the CDR3 is TGTGCCAGCAGCCAGGGACTAGCGGGATCTGGGGCCAACGTCCTGACTTTC. Translated, it gives CASSQGLAGSGANVLTF.